The present T cell receptor beta chain was sequenced within a study of T-cell reconstitution after alpha-beta-depleted transplantation in children. It was with unique molecular identifiers that the TCRbeta library was prepared. From the PCR reads, TCRdb called clonotypes with MiXCR, one entry per CDR3 protein. The repertoire includes some 500,000 distinct CDR3 sequences, 32% of them detected once, and around 2.4% sits in the top ten. This CDR3 is built from 14 residues. V was clipped by 2 bases and J by 9 bases, with 14 bases between them. Germline-derived CDR1 and CDR2 are SGHTA and FQGNSA. The chain is built from TRBV7-2 and TRBJ2-1, with a weak D call TRBD2 (5 bases). The specimen comprised PBMCs from the stem cell graft donor, sampled from the stem cell graft. This TCR was recovered from a human donor who donated a stem cell graft to a child with aplastic anemia. CDR3 sequence (DNA): TGTGCCAGCAGCTTAAAAGGTGGGAGCGGTGAGCAGTTCTTC. Translation: CASSLKGGSGEQFF.